This entry concerns a single TCR beta chain. The record originates from a study of blood T cell repertoires in COVID-19. Looking at the study overall: The cDNA or gDNA used as material had been derived from T cells, B-cell-depleted T cells, or PBMCs.

This CDR3 is 15 amino acids long. V dropped 1 base and J dropped 5; count of bases not matched to a gene: 6. CDR1 and CDR2 (germline): SQVTM, ANQGSEA. Original methodology: Using reference gene primer amplification, nucleated cell counts were estimated. Libraries were prepared by immunoSEQ multiplex PCR; TCRdb keeps only in-frame clonotypes and omits some of them. V and J calls and clone size come straight from that table; D and trimming were deduced from the DNA. The repertoire has approximately 150,000 clones, around 82% of them found once; the top ten carry 9.5% to 13%. The clonotype was recovered from a man between 65 and 85 years old with active or convalescent COVID-19. Sequencing input: peripheral blood. V is TRBV29-1 and J is TRBJ1-1, with 11 bases aligning to TRBD1. The CDR3 loop reads CSVEGTGGFRTEAFF. The CDR3 DNA sequence: TGCAGCGTTGAAGGGACAGGGGGCTTTAGGACTGAAGCTTTCTTT.